This T cell receptor beta chain appears in the sequencing data of a study of blood T cell repertoires in COVID-19. Repertoires were generated with immunoSEQ multiplex PCR, while TCRdb's copy carries only in-frame clones and drops some. The data hold more than 95,000 clones, with roughly 81% observed a single time. Germline V gene data show CDR1 as SGHTA and CDR2 as FQGNSA. Trimming cost V 5 bases and J 7 bases; bases outside gene matches: 8. The CDR3 length is 15 residues. Sequencing was carried out using peripheral blood. The V gene is TRBV7-2, the J gene TRBJ2-7; 13 bases are shared with TRBD2. This sequence was found in an older woman with acute or convalescent COVID-19. The CDR3, as DNA: TGTGCCAGCAGCACAGGACTAGCGGGAGTGGGTGAGCAGTACTTC. Amino acid sequence: CASSTGLAGVGEQYF.